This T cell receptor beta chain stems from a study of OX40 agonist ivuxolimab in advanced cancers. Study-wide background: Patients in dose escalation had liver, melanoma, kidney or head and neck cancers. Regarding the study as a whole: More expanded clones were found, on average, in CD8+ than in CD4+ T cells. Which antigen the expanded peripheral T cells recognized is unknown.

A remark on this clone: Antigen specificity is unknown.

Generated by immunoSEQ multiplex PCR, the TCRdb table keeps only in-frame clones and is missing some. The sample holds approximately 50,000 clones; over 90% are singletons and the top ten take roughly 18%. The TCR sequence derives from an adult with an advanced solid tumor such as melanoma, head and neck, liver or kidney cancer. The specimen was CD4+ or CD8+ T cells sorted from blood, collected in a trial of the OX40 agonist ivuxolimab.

CDR3 DNA sequence: TGTGCCAGCAGCTTAGGGGGGCTCAGGGAGCAGTTCTTC. Residues: CASSLGGLREQFF. The chain couples TRBV7-9 to TRBJ2-1; maybe TRBD1 (6 bases). Trimming pared 1 base from V and 10 bases from J, leaving 11 bases between. The CDR3 spans 13 residues. Germline V gene data show CDR1 as SEHNR and CDR2 as FQNEAQ (reference sequence).